This TCR beta chain was recovered during a study of blood T cell repertoires in COVID-19 (dated by TCRdb to the early 2020s). Notes on the research overall: Samples covering the acute and convalescent phases of COVID-19 were provided by collaborators in the United States, Italy and Spain. The prospective study material was composed of cDNA or gDNA derived from T cells, B-cell-depleted T cells, or PBMCs. Deeply sampled blood TCRbeta repertoires from subjects exposed to, actively infected with, or recovered from COVID-19 were included in the dataset. The repertoires were made available in a free public database intended to serve as a resource for research on the immune response to SARS-CoV-2. Samples came from the ongoing ImmuneRACE study (first 160 participants) plus 1,254 subjects from 6 global collaborators. A de-identified subject ID, COVID-19 status, age in years and sex were almost always included in the sample metadata. Where available, HLA class I and class II types were obtained from metadata supplied by the sample provider rather than from assay-based typing. General study outcomes and caveats: The amount of clinical and demographic metadata varied by source and participant and was provided uncurated.

Participants in the prospective study were aged roughly 18 to 95 years, lived in about two dozen United States geographic areas, and enrolled through a virtual design. In the prospective study, cohorts were assigned on the basis of participant-reported clinical history obtained from a screening survey and a study questionnaire. Exposed participants had been in contact with someone with a PCR-confirmed or clinician-diagnosed COVID-19 case within 2 weeks of study entry. Mobile phlebotomists in the prospective study collected whole blood, serum and a nasopharyngeal or oropharyngeal swab from every participant. Prospective study participants could optionally give additional blood draws and questionnaires over an approximately two-month period. Before DNA extraction, blood samples from the prospective study were shipped at room temperature or frozen. TCRbeta CDR3 regions were amplified from genomic DNA by means of the immunoSEQ Assay, a bias-controlled multiplex PCR. In the paper's pipeline: Nucleated cell counts per sample were estimated from amplification of reference gene primers within the assay. To quantify the absolute abundance of each unique TCRbeta CDR3 rearrangement, sequence reads were collapsed and filtered. For each sample, productive Simpson clonality was calculated as the square root of Simpson's diversity index over productive rearrangements. TCRdb retrieved this table from immuneACCESS and kept in-frame rearrangements only. Not all clones are present; in checked studies, unresolved V genes account for under half, and no reason is known for the remainder. V and J calls and clone size are those listed in that table; D and trimming were worked out from the DNA. This sample is represented by under 300,000 clones; approximately 88% of them were singletons. The ten biggest clones cover around 3.1% of the sample.

A remark on this clone: Its recognized antigen is unknown. Base quality data are lacking; no much larger clone is found one base away.

The germline V gene specifies MNHEY as CDR1 and SVGAGI as CDR2. V drops 3 bases and J drops 8 bases, leaving 10 bases in between. Inclusive of the bounding cysteine and phenylalanine, the CDR3 is 12 residues long. CDR3 DNA only is kept here, 36 bases in frame from base 1. This chain joins TRBV6-5 to TRBJ1-1; a tentative D match to TRBD1 spans 6 bases. Sample: PBMCs or T cells enriched from blood (not recorded which). This TCR derives from a woman aged 40 to 50 who had been exposed to COVID-19. This receptor has the CDR3 CASSYYQGEAFF. The DNA is as follows: TGTGCCAGCAGTTATTACCAGGGGGAAGCTTTCTTT.